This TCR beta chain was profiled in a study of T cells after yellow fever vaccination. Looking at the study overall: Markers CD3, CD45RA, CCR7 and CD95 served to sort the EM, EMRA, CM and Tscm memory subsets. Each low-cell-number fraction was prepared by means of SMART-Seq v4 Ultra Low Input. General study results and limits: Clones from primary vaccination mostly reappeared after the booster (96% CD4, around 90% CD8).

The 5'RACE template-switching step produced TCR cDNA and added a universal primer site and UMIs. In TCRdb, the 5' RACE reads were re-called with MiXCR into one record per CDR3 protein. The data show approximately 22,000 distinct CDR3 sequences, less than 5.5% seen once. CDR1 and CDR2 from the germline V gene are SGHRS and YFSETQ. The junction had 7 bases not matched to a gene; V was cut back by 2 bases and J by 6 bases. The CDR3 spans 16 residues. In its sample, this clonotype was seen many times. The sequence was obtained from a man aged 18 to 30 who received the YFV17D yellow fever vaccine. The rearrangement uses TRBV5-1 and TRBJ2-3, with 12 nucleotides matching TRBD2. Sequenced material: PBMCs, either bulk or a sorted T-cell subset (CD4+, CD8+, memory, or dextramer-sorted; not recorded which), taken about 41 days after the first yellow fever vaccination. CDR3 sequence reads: CASSFGLAGSGDTQYF. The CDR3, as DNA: TGCGCCAGCAGCTTTGGACTAGCGGGGTCCGGGGATACGCAGTATTTT.